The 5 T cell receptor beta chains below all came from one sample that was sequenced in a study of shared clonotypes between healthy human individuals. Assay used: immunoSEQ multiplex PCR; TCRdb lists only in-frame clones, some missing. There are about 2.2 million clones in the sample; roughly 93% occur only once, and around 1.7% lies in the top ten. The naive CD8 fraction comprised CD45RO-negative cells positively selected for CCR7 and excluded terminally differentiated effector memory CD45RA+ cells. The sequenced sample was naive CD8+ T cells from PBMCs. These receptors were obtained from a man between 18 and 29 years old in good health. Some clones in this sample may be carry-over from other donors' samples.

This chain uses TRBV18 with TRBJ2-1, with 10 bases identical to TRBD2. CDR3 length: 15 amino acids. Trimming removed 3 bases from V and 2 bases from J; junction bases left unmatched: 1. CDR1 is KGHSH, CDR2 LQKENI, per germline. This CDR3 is CASSPSGGTYNEQFF. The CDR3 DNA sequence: TGTGCCAGCTCACCTAGCGGGGGGACCTACAATGAGCAGTTCTTC.

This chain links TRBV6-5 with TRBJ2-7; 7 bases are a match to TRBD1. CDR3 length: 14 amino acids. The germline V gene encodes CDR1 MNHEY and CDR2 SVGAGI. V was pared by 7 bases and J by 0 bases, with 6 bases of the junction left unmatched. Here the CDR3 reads CASMGTVRSYEQYF. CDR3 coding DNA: TGTGCCAGCATGGGGACAGTCCGCTCCTACGAGCAGTACTTC.

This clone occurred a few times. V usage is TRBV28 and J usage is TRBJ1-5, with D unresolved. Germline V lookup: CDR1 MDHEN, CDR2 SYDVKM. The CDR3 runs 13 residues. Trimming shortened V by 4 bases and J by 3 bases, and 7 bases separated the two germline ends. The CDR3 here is CASSSQINQPQHF. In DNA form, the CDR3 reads TGTGCCAGCAGTTCACAAATCAATCAGCCCCAGCATTTT.

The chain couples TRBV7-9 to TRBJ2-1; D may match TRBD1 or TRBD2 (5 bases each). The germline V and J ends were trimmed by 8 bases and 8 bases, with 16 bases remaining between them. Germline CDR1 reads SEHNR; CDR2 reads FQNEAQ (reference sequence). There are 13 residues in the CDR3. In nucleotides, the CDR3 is TGTGCCAGCCGGTCGGACCGGGGCTATGAGCAGTTCTTC. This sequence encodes CASRSDRGYEQFF.

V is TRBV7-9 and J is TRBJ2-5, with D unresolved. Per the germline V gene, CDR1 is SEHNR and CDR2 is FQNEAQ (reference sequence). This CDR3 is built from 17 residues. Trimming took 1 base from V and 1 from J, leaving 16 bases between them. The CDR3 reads CASSLVARSLGQETQYF. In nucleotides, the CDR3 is TGTGCCAGCAGCTTAGTCGCACGGTCCCTCGGCCAAGAGACCCAGTACTTC.